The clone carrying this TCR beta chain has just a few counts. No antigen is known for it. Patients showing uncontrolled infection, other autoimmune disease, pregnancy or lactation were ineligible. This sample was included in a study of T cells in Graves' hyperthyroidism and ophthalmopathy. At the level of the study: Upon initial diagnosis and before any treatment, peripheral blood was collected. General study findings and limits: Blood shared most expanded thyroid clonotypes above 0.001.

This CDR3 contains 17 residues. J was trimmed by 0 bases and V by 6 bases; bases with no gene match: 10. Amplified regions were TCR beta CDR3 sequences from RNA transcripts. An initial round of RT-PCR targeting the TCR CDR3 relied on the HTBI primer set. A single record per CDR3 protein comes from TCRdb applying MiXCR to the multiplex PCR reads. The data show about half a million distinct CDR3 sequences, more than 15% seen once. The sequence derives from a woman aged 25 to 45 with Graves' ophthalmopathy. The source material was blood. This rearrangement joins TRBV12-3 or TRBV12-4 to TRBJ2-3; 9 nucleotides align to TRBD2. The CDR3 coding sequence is TGTGCCAGCAGCCCCCCCCACACTAGCGGGAGCACAGATACGCAGTATTTT. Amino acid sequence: CASSPPHTSGSTDTQYF.